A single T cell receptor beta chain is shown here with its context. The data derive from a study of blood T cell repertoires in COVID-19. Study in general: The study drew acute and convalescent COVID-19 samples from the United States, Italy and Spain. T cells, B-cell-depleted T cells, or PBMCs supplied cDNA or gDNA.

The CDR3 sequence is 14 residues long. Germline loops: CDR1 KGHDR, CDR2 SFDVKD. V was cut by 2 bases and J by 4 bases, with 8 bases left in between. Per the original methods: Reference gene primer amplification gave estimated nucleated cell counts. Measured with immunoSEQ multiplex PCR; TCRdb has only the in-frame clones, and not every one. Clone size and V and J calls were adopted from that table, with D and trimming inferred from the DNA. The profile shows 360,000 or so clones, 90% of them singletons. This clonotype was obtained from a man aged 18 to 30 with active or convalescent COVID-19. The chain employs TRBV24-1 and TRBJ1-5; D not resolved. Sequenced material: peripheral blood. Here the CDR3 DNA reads TGTGCCACCAGTGATTCCCGGGGAAATCAGCCCCAGCATTTT. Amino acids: CATSDSRGNQPQHF.